This record covers a single T cell receptor beta chain. What it binds is not known. One junction end disagrees with the germline gene, perhaps due to a read error. The length of the CDR3 is 13 residues. Germline V gene sequence: CDR1 DFQATT, CDR2 SNEGSKA (reference sequence). As to time point: newly diagnosed GD, antithyroid drugs for less than 3 months. After RNA was extracted from PBMCs, the TCR library was made from it. This record belongs to a study of regulatory T cells in long-lasting Graves disease. General study findings and limits: Accuracy was possibly reduced by small sample size. The study found persistent patients shared more public clonotypes (about 3,000) than new patients (over 900). TRBV28, TRBJ1-2 and TRBJ2-5 were segments that persistent disease favored.

Construction of the TCR beta libraries employed iRepertoire HTBI primers in conjunction with Arm-PCR of CDR3 regions. From the multiplex PCR reads, TCRdb called clonotypes with MiXCR, one entry per CDR3 protein. The sample includes 350,000 to 550,000 distinct CDR3 sequences, 12% to 15% of them seen just once. A further study also used this sample, focusing on T cells in Graves' hyperthyroidism and ophthalmopathy.

The V and J genes are TRBV20-1 and TRBJ2-7; tentative D call: TRBD2 (5 bases). The source is a woman in her forties or fifties with Graves disease. The source was peripheral blood mononuclear cells (PBMCs), collected at new diagnosis, from a patient treated with antithyroid drugs. The CDR3 is CSAREGFSYEQYF. CDR3 sequence (DNA): TGCAGTGCTCGAGAGGGCTTCTCCTACGAGCAGTACTTC.